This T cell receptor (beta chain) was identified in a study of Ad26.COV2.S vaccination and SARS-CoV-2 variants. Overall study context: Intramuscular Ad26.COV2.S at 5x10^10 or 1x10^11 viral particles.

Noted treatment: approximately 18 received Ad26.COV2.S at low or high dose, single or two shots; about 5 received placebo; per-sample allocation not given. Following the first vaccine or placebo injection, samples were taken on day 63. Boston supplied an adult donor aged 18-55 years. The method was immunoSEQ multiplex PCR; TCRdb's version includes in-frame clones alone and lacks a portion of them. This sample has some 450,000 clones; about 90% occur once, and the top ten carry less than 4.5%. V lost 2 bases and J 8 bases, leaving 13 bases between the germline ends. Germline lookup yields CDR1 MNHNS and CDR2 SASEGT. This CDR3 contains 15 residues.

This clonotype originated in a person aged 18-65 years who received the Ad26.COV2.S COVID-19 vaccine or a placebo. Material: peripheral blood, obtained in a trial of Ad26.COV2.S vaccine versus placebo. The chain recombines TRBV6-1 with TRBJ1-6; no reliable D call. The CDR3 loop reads CASSEMGSAHSPLHF. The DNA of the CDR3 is TGTGCCAGCAGTGAAATGGGCAGCGCCCATTCACCCCTCCACTTT.